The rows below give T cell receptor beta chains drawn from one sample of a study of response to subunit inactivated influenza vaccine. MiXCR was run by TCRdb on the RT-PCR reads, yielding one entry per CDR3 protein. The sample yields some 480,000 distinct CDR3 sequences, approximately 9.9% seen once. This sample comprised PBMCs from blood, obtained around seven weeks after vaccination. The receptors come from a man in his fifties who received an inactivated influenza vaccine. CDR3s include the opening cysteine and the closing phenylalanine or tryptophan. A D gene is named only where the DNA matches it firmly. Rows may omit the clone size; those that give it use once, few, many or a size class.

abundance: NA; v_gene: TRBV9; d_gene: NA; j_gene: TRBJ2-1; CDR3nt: TGTGCCAGCAGTTTCGGGCTAGGCCTCTACAATGAGCAGTTCTTC; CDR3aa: CASSFGLGLYNEQFF
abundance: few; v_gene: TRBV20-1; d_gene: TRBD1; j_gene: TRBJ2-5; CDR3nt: TGCAGTGCTCGCGGGACAGGGAGAGAGACCCAGTACTTC; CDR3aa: CSARGTGRETQYF
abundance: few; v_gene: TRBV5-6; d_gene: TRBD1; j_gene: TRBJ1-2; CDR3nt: TGTGCCAGCACCCAGGGGACAGGGGTATACTATGGCTACACCTTC; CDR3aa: CASTQGTGVYYGYTF
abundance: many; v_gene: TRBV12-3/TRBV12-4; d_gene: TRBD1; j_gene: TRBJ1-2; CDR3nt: TGTGCCAGCAGTTCGATACAGGGGACTAACTATGGCTACACCTTC; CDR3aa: CASSSIQGTNYGYTF
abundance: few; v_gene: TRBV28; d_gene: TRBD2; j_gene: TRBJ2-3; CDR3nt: TGTGCCAGCAGTCTCCAAGGAGCGGGGAGCACAGATACGCAGTATTTT; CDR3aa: CASSLQGAGSTDTQYF
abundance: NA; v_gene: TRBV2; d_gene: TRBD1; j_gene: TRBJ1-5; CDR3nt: TGTGCCAGCACCCGGACAGGGAACAATCAGCCCCAGCATTTT; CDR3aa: CASTRTGNNQPQHF
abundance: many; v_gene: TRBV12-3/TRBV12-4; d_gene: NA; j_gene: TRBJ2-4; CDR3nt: TGTGCCAGCAGTCCCAGACAAACAGGGAAAGGCATTCAGTACTTC; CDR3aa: CASSPRQTGKGIQYF
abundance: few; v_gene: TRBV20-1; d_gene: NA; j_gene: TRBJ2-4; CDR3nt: TGCAGTGCTAGAGAGGCTGCGTCACTTTCCAAAAACATTCAGTACTTC; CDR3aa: CSAREAASLSKNIQYF
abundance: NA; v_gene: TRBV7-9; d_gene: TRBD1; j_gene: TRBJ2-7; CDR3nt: TGTGCCAGCACCCTACAGGGGTACGAGCAGTACTTC; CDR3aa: CASTLQGYEQYF
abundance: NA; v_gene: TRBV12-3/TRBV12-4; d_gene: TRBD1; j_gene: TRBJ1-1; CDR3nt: TGTGCCAGCAGCCTGGGACAGTCTGAAGCTTTCTTT; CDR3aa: CASSLGQSEAFF
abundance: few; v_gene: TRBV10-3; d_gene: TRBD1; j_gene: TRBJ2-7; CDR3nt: TGTGCCACCATAGGGTCTGGGGACAGGGGCTACGAGCAGTACTTC; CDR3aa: CATIGSGDRGYEQYF
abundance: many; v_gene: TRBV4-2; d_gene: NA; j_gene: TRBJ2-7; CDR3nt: TGTGCCAGCAGCCATCCCTCCTACGAGCAGTACTTC; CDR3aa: CASSHPSYEQYF
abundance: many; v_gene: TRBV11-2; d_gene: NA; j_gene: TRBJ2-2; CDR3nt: TGTGCCAGCAGCTTAGATCTCAACGCCGGGGAGCTGTTTTTT; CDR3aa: CASSLDLNAGELFF
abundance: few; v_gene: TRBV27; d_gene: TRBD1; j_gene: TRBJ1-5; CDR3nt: TGTGCCAGCAGTCCCTTCAGGGGGAATCAGCCCCAGCATTTT; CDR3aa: CASSPFRGNQPQHF
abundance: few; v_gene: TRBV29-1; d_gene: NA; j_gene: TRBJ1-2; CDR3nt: TGCAGCGTTCGACGGGAGACCGACTATGGCTACACCTTC; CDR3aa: CSVRRETDYGYTF
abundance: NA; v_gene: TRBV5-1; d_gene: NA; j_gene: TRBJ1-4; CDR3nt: TGCGCCAGCAGCTTGGGGGCCGGGGATGAAAAACTGTTTTTT; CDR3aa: CASSLGAGDEKLFF
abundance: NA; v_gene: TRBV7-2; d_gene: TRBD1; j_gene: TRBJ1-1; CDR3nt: TGTGCCAGCAGCTTACTCCGGGACAGGGGCACTGAAGCTTTCTTT; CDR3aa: CASSLLRDRGTEAFF
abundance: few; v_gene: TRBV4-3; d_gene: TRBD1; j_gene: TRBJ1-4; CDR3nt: TGCGCCAGCAGCCTCCTGGGACAGGGGGCTAATGAAAAACTGTTTTTT; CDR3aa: CASSLLGQGANEKLFF
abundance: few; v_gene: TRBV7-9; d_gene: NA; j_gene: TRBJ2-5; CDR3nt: TGTGCCAGCAGTTCGTGGCTCCCGGAGGGGACCCAGTACTTC; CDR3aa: CASSSWLPEGTQYF
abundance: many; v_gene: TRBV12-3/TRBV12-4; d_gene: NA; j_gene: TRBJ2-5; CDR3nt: TGTGCCAGCAGTATGGGAGCTAATGGAGAGACCCAGTACTTC; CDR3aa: CASSMGANGETQYF
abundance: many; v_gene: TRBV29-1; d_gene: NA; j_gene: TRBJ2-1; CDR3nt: TGCAGCGTTGTGACAATAGGAGCCGGGTCCTACAATGAGCAGTTCTTC; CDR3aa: CSVVTIGAGSYNEQFF
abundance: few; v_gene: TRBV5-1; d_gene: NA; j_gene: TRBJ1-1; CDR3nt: TGCGCCAGCAGCTTGGCAACAGGACGGTGGGCTGAAGCTTTCTTT; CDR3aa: CASSLATGRWAEAFF
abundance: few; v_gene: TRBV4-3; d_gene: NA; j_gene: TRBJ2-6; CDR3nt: TGCGCCAGCAGCCAAGAAGAGGCTTTGGGGTATTTCTCTGGGGCCAACGTCCTGACTTTC; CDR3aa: CASSQEEALGYFSGANVLTF
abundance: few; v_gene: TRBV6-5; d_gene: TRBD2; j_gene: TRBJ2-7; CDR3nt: TGTGCCAGCAGTTATTTCGGGCGGGGGGAAGACTACGAGCAGTACTTC; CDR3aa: CASSYFGRGEDYEQYF
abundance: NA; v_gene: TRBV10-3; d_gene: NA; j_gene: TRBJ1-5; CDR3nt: TGTGCCATCAGTCCGGGAGGCAATCATCCCCAGCATTTT; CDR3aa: CAISPGGNHPQHF
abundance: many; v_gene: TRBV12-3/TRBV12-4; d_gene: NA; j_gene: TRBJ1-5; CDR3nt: TGTGCCAGCAGTCCACGGCTAGCAAATCAGCCCCAGCATTTT; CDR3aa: CASSPRLANQPQHF
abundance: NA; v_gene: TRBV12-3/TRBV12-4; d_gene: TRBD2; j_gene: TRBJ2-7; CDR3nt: TGTGCCAGCAGTTTATTTAGCGGGGCGTACTACTACGAGCAGTACTTC; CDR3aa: CASSLFSGAYYYEQYF
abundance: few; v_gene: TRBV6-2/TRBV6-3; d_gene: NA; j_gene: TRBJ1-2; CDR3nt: TGTGCCAGCAGTTACACCACCCGACCTGCCGGCTACACCTTC; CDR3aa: CASSYTTRPAGYTF
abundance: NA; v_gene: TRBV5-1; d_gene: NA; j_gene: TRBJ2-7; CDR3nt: TGCGCCAGCAGCTCACAGGGTTTCCCCTCCCACGAGCAGTACTTC; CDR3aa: CASSSQGFPSHEQYF
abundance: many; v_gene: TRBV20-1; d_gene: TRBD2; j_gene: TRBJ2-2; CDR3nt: TGCAGTGCTAGAACCGGGGGGGCTTCCGGGGAGCTGTTTTTT; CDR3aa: CSARTGGASGELFF
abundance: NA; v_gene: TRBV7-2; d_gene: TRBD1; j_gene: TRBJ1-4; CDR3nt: TGTGCCAGCAGCGAACAGGGGGGAGGAAAACTGTTTTTT; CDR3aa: CASSEQGGGKLFF
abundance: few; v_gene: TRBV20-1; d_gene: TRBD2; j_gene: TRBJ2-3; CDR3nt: TGCAGTGCTAGAGCTGGCGGGGGGGCCATAGATACGCAGTATTTT; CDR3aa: CSARAGGGAIDTQYF
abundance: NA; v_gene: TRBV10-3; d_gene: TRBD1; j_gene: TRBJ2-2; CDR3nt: TGTGCCATCAAAGGGACAGAGGGGGACACCGGGGAGCTGTTTTTT; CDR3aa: CAIKGTEGDTGELFF
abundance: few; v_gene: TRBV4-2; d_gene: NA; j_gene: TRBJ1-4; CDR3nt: TGTGCCAGCAGCCAGGGTCGACGAGGGCTGTTTTTT; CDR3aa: CASSQGRRGLFF
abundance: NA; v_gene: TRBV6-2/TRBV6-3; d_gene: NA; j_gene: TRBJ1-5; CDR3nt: TGTGCCAGCAGTTACTCCCCCGGGACCGGGCCCCAGCATTTT; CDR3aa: CASSYSPGTGPQHF
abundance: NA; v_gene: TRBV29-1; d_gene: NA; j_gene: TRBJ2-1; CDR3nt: TGCAGCGTTTTAATCTCGATAGAGCAGTTCTTC; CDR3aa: CSVLISIEQFF
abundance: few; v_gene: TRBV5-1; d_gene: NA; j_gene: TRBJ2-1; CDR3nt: TGCGCCAGCAGCTTGGAGTTGGCGCACAATGAGCAGTTCTTC; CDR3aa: CASSLELAHNEQFF
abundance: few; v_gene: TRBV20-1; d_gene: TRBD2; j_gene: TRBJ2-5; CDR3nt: TGCAGTGCTAGGGGCGGGAGGGCCCGTGAGACCCAGTACTTC; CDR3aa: CSARGGRARETQYF
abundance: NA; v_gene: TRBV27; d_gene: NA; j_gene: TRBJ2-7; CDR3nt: TGTGCCAGCAGTCCAGTTCTGGCAGGGCTTCACGAGCAGTACTTC; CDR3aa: CASSPVLAGLHEQYF
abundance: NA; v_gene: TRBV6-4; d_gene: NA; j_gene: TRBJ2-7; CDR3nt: TGTGCCAGCAGTCCTGGACCAGCCTACGAGCAGTACTTC; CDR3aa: CASSPGPAYEQYF